Below, one T cell receptor beta chain is given with its context. The antigen it recognizes is unknown. The cohort was made up of roughly 670 healthy bone marrow donors. Cohort members were all nominally healthy when sampled, although unrecorded immune exposures were likely present. The donor tested CMV seronegative and was one of the 352 seronegative cohort members. Each donor provided a peripheral blood sample, and peripheral blood mononuclear cells were used for TCR beta sequencing. Genomic DNA extraction from the blood cell samples was performed with the Qiagen DNeasy Blood Extraction Kit. Library construction relied on the immunoSEQ multiplex PCR assay. A mixture of 60 forward primers for TCR Vbeta segments and 13 reverse primers for TCR Jbeta segments was used in the multiplex PCR. The CDR3 region of rearranged TCR beta genes was amplified from genomic DNA by a multiplex PCR assay. On the Illumina HiSeq System, the amplified TCR beta libraries were sequenced as 87-base-pair reads. Regarding the original processing steps: A later analysis counted approximately 74 million unique TCR beta chains across the 550 to 800 repertoires, and about 10 million of these chains were shared by at least two donors. Raw reads were error-corrected and collapsed into unique sequences with a nearest-neighbor algorithm that merged closely related sequences to remove PCR and sequencing errors. Alignment of CDR3 sequences to IMGT reference sequences was used to assign V, D and J gene segments. For a sequence to be retained, a match of at least six nucleotides was required to both a V gene segment and a J gene segment. Rearrangements were called productive when the CDR3 lacked stop codons and stayed in frame with V and J; all others were non-productive. CDR3 was defined by IMGT convention, running from the second conserved V-encoded cysteine to the conserved J-encoded phenylalanine. In an earlier analysis of approximately 590 of the donors, sequences lacking an unambiguous match to a single V gene segment were excluded. An earlier analysis of over 450 of the donors classified V segments as functional when productive rearrangements were above 56.7% and as segregating when the standard deviation between donors was above 5%. A statistical classification framework was developed to diagnose cytomegalovirus status using the catalog of TCR beta chain sequences. A later analysis assigned V and J genes by comparing TCR nucleotide sequences with IMGT/GENE-DB human TR gene sequences. A later analysis assigned CDR3 sequences and most-parsimonious VDJ recombination scenarios with the TCRdist pipeline. A later analysis defined each TCR beta chain by its CDR3 amino acid sequence plus V-gene family, and excluded reads lacking a unique V-gene family. In a later analysis, several hundred highly shared, low-generation-probability nucleotide sequences were removed to address suspected cross-contamination and a sequencing artifact. For each public chain, a later analysis derived a clonal expansion index from normalized ranks of inferred template counts within each repertoire. Generation probabilities in a later analysis came from a VDJ recombination model fitted to out-of-frame rearrangements, and those results were checked against IGoR. In a later analysis, hypergeometric tests were used to score TCR-TCR, TCR-HLA and TCR-CMV co-occurrence, with a repertoire-size bias correction applied to TCR pairs. To estimate false discovery rates, a later analysis permuted the HLA or CMV assignments 20 times. In a later analysis, co-occurring TCRs were grouped with DBSCAN, and TCRdist sequence similarity was added when clustering was performed within HLA-allele-positive subsets. For co-occurrence clustering, repertoires with fewer than 30,000 or more than 120,000 public chains were excluded, along with four to six repertoires with anomalous nucleotide sharing. As stored in TCRdb, this immuneACCESS dataset retains in-frame rearrangements with V and J assigned. A fraction of the clones does not appear; measured against another copy, unresolved V genes explain less than half of the discrepancy, and the remainder lacks a known reason. The V and J calls and the clone size are those of that table, but D and trimming were determined from the DNA. The sample's own table lists 150,000 or so clones. 2% to 2.5% of the sample is taken by the ten largest.

This entry is derived from a study of cytomegalovirus exposure and HLA in healthy donors (dated by TCRdb to about 2017). In the study overall: An earlier analysis of some 500 of the donors reported about 290 Gb of sequence data and 117 million unique TCR beta sequences from about 180 million T cells. About 300 gigabases of sequencing data and approximately 93 million unique TCR sequences were included in an early release covering around 650 HLA-typed donors. Of the 300 to 450 genotyped donors, approximately 83% fell in the genetic ancestry cluster associated with self-reported Caucasian donors. The study aimed to test whether signatures of past pathogen exposure could be identified by cataloging public T cell receptors. The T cell repertoires of roughly 660 subjects were profiled by immunosequencing and related to cytomegalovirus serostatus. A separate validation cohort of over a hundred different subjects was used in addition to the 666-subject first cohort. High-throughput TCR immunosequencing, statistical association of individual TCRs with disease status, and machine learning were combined to predict cytomegalovirus infection status. A later analysis re-examined previously published TCR beta repertoires from more than 550 donors and added high-resolution HLA genotyping to investigate patterns of TCR occurrence. Rather than drawing on any new phenotypic data, the later analysis identified candidate immune exposures from TCR beta sequences and the way those sequences occurred across donors. To decide whether each TCR beta V gene segment behaved as functional or pseudogenic, an earlier analysis of 587 of the donors relied on high-throughput TCR beta sequencing. Donor age, sex, ethnicity and CMV serostatus were collected together with the repertoire data. A later genetic analysis took genome-wide SNP genotypes for about 65% of the 666 donors and used that subset as a discovery cohort. Every repertoire in the discovery cohort had been generated on one and the same sequencing platform. Both class I and class II loci were covered by HLA typing, at four-digit resolution. The number of donors typed differed by locus, with 629-630 for A, B, C, DRB1 and DQB1, around 500 for DQA1, approximately 570 for DPA1, and 400 to 490 for DPB1. Because of strong linkage in the cohort, roughly five DR-DQ haplotypes were treated as single units for association and clustering. Among some 400 genotyped donors of the cohort, an average of approximately 220,000 unique TCR beta nucleotide sequences was sequenced per donor, of which about 20% were non-productive.

Relative to germline, V is 5 bases shorter and J is 8 bases shorter, with 9 bases between their ends. The CDR3 spans 11 residues, from the cysteine through the phenylalanine. Solely the CDR3 DNA is kept, with 33 bases framed from the first base. According to the germline V gene, CDR1 reads SNHLY and CDR2 reads FYNNEI. The paper's findings and limits, for the study overall: A later analysis reported that several top co-occurrence clusters appeared linked to parvovirus B19, influenza, CMV and Epstein-Barr virus. The 87-base-pair reads could not distinguish some IMGT-functional V segments, including TRBV6-2 and TRBV6-3, so those segments were excluded. An earlier analysis of approximately 590 of the donors showed that most TCR beta V segments appeared in productive rearrangements either about 87% or about 30% of the time, which broadly matched IMGT annotations. In the study, around 150 TCR beta chains were listed as associated with cytomegalovirus. The classifier was reported to diagnose cytomegalovirus status with high specificity and sensitivity in both the original cohort and the validation cohort. Compared with equally common non-associated chains, HLA-associated TCR beta chains in a later analysis were more clonally expanded and had lower generation probabilities. This cohort had only TCR beta chains sequenced, and the lack of alpha or paired-chain data limited which features could be detected. While some public TCRs were present in many individuals, most TCR sequences turned up only very rarely across donors. A cluster of highly shared sequence variants was judged likely to represent a technical artifact of the sequencing pipeline. V-gene and J-gene trimming of TCR beta chains was associated with a missense DCLRE1C variant in a later genetic analysis, and the association was replicated in an independent cohort. Because HLA typing was unavailable for some donors at each locus, only the typed subset was used in association tests. Roughly uniform sequencing depth across donors was assumed in presence/absence analyses, although this assumption may not hold. The earlier analysis of fewer than 750 of the donors excluded about 16 rarely observed V segments, including chromosome 9 orphons, because counts were too low. A further reported finding was that TCR beta sequences accurately predicted the HLA-A and HLA-B alleles for most subjects in the first cohort. Specific HLA alleles were associated with 15,000 to 20,000 TCR beta sequences at a false discovery rate of 0.05 in a later analysis. CMV serostatus was the only immune exposure information available for the cohort. A few of the identified cytomegalovirus-associated TCR beta chains were confirmed in vitro to be specific for cytomegalovirus antigens. When HLA alleles, especially DR and DQ, strongly co-occurred, attributing TCR associations to individual alleles was difficult. Linkage disequilibrium might explain the correlated functional status among segregating V segments, but an unknown experimental factor could not be excluded. A later analysis found that most CMV-associated TCR beta chains appeared HLA-restricted, with HLA associations seemingly driven largely by CMV exposure. The authors suggested that the approach could potentially be extended to other disease states and immunological phenotypes. A later analysis found that TCR association rates varied across HLA loci, with DRB1 alleles showing the most associated TCRs and HLA-C alleles the fewest. A later genetic analysis reported fewer N-insertions in productive TCRs among donors in an Asian-associated ancestry cluster than the roughly 700-donor mean.

The chain was built from TRBV2 and TRBJ1-1, and TRBD1 may be the D gene, going by 6 matching bases. The sequencing input was PBMCs. This TCR was sampled from a man aged 25 to 40 in good health and CMV-seronegative. The DNA sequence is given as TGTGCCAGCAGTATAACAGGGGAAGCTTTCTTT. Translated, this gives CASSITGEAFF.